The 22 T cell receptor beta chains reported below all come from one sample, sequenced in a study of shared clonotypes between healthy human individuals. Assay: immunoSEQ multiplex PCR; the TCRdb copy retains only in-frame clones and omits some. In the table there are roughly 2.1 million clones, around 93% of which are singletons. Naivety among CD8 cells was defined by CD45RO negativity and positive CCR7 selection, thereby excluding terminally differentiated effector memory CD45RA+ cells. The sequencing sample was made of naive CD8+ T cells from PBMCs. All receptors derive from a man between 18 and 29 years old in good health. Some clones in this sample may be carry-over from other donors' samples.

The V and J genes are TRBV7-3 and TRBJ2-1, with 8 bases fitting TRBD2. J lost 7 bases, V lost 5 bases, and 4 bases had no gene match. The length of the CDR3 is 13 residues. Germline assignment: CDR1 SGHTA and CDR2 FQGTGA. The chain's CDR3 is CASSPGGQNEQFF. For the CDR3, the DNA is TGTGCCAGCAGCCCGGGGGGGCAGAATGAGCAGTTCTTC.

The chain uses TRBV28 and TRBJ2-7; D ambiguous. V shed 5 bases and J shed 3 bases, with 11 bases lying between them. The CDR3 contains 13 residues. Germline V gene lookup returns CDR1 MDHEN and CDR2 SYDVKM. The CDR3 region is CASSMDGYYEQYF. CDR3 DNA sequence: TGTGCCAGCAGTATGGACGGATACTACGAGCAGTACTTC.

This chain joins TRBV2 and TRBJ2-6; possible D gene TRBD1, 6 bases. CDR3 size: 17 residues. Germline assignment: CDR1 SNHLY and CDR2 FYNNEI. Trimming left V 4 bases short and J 0 bases short, with 13 bases between. The CDR3 protein is CASSADRILSGANVLTF. Here the CDR3 DNA reads TGTGCCAGCAGTGCGGACAGAATTCTCTCTGGGGCCAACGTCCTGACTTTC.

The chain joins TRBV29-1 to TRBJ2-7; D is unclear. V dropped 6 bases and J dropped 0 bases, with 6 bases sitting between them. The CDR3 totals 11 residues. CDR1 SQVTM and CDR2 ANQGSEA come from the germline V gene. In DNA, the CDR3 is TGCAGCGTCCTCTACTCCTACGAGCAGTACTTC. This encodes CSVLYSYEQYF.

The V and J genes are TRBV6-1 and TRBJ2-7; the D is unclear. V was clipped by 2 bases and J by 4 bases, with 18 bases between them. Germline CDR1 and CDR2: MNHNS and SASEGT. The CDR3 is 16 amino acids. Here the CDR3 reads CASSEHQILKRYEQYF. Here the CDR3 DNA reads TGTGCCAGCAGTGAACATCAAATCCTAAAGAGGTACGAGCAGTACTTC.

The chain joins TRBV28 to TRBJ2-1; 8 bases are a match to TRBD1. Germline V gives CDR1 MDHEN, CDR2 SYDVKM. The CDR3 contains 16 residues. V trimming: 7 bases; J trimming: 3 bases; junction bases outside the gene matches: 11. CDR3 residues: CASNTRRTGHYNEQFF. DNA of the CDR3: TGTGCCAGCAACACCCGGCGGACAGGGCACTACAATGAGCAGTTCTTC.

Worth noting for this clone: The sample holds other DNA sequences that translate to the same CDR3. CDR3 DNA: TGTGCCAGCAGTTTGACCGGGACAGGGGGCGAGCAGTACTTC. This encodes CASSLTGTGGEQYF. J is TRBJ2-7 and V is TRBV28; 11 bases fit TRBD1. Germline V gives CDR1 MDHEN, CDR2 SYDVKM. This CDR3 has 14 amino acids. Trimming at V came to 3 bases and at J to 6 bases, leaving 4 bases not matched to a gene.

The genes are TRBV4-1 and TRBJ2-7; 9 nucleotides align to TRBD1. Germline-derived CDR1 and CDR2 are MGHRA and YSYEKL. This CDR3 spans 16 amino acids. V was clipped by 2 bases and J by 2 bases; unmatched bases: 7. The CDR3 region is CASSQIARQGAYEQYF. In DNA, the CDR3 is TGCGCCAGCAGCCAAATTGCGAGACAGGGGGCCTACGAGCAGTACTTC.

This chain links TRBV9 with TRBJ2-7; 10 bases are a match to TRBD2. Germline CDR1 and CDR2: SGDLS and YYNGEE. V lost 4 bases, J lost 0 bases, and 7 bases stayed unmatched. The CDR3 is 16 residues long. CDR3 residues: CASSPGGLASSYEQYF. The CDR3 bases are TGTGCCAGCAGCCCAGGGGGACTAGCGAGCTCCTACGAGCAGTACTTC.

The chain recombines TRBV5-1 with TRBJ1-1, with a weak D call TRBD1 (6 bases). CDR1 and CDR2 (germline): SGHRS, YFSETQ. With 3 bases removed from V and 4 bases from J, the gap between germline ends came to 16 bases. The CDR3 is 15 residues long. The CDR3 reads CASSSLDSWGTEAFF. The CDR3 DNA is TGCGCCAGCAGCTCCCTGGACAGTTGGGGCACTGAAGCTTTCTTT.

This chain uses TRBV6-5 with TRBJ2-5; perhaps TRBD2 as D (6 bases). The CDR3 sequence is 14 residues long. V gave up 5 bases and J gave up 5 bases, with 15 bases separating them. Germline loops: CDR1 MNHEY, CDR2 SVGAGI. CDR3 loop: CASSHFGSTETQYF. In nucleotides, the CDR3 is TGTGCCAGCAGTCACTTCGGGAGCACGGAGACCCAGTACTTC.

This chain uses TRBV19 with TRBJ2-1; no reliable D call. The CDR3 has 14 residues. Trimming took 5 bases from V and 5 from J, leaving 13 bases between them. CDR1 is LNHDA and CDR2 is SQIVND in the germline V gene (reference sequence). The CDR3 nucleotides are TGTGCCAGTAGTTTTGGCTGGGCTAACAATGAGCAGTTCTTC. Encoded protein: CASSFGWANNEQFF.

The chain uses TRBV6-5 and TRBJ2-7, with 7 bases aligning to TRBD2. This CDR3 has 15 amino acids. Per germline, CDR1 MNHEY and CDR2 SVGAGI. The V and J ends lost 7 bases and 3 bases, in that order; junction bases with no gene match: 12. The DNA for the CDR3 is TGTGCCAGCACCCGAATACCGGGACTACACTACGAGCAGTACTTC. Its translation is CASTRIPGLHYEQYF.

The V call is TRBV7-2, the J call TRBJ1-5, with 7 bases matching TRBD1. The ends lost 5 bases at V and 4 bases at J; junction bases unmatched: 5. This CDR3 has 14 residues. CDR1 is SGHTA and CDR2 is FQGNSA in the germline V gene. CDR3 in amino acids: CASSETGWNQPQHF. CDR3 coding DNA: TGTGCCAGCAGCGAGACAGGGTGGAATCAGCCCCAGCATTTT. Supplemented by reference TRBV7-2 and TRBJ1-5, the full variable domain reads GAGVSQSPSNKVTEKGKDVELRCDPISGHTALYWYRQSLGQGLEFLIYFQGNSAPDKSGLPSDRFSAERTGGSVSTLTIQRTQQEDSAVYLCASSETGWNQPQHFGDGTRLSIL.

The chain carries TRBV12-5 and TRBJ2-7; D might be TRBD1 (6 bases). V gave up 6 bases and J gave up 3 bases, with 9 bases separating them. CDR1 and CDR2 from the germline V gene are LGHNT and FRNRAP. The CDR3 consists of 12 residues. CDR3 in DNA: TGTGCTAGTGGACGAGGGGGCTACGAGCAGTACTTC. Translating it yields CASGRGGYEQYF.

This sequence joins TRBV28 and TRBJ1-2; D call uncertain. V was clipped by 6 bases and J by 1 base, with 18 bases between them. CDR3 length: 16 amino acids. Germline V gives CDR1 MDHEN, CDR2 SYDVKM. CDR3 amino acids: CASRGYTIPVNYGYTF. The CDR3 bases are TGTGCCAGCAGAGGTTACACGATTCCGGTTAACTATGGCTACACCTTC.

The genes are TRBV7-8 and TRBJ2-2; a possible D gene is TRBD2 (6 bases). This CDR3 contains 15 residues. The germline V gene encodes CDR1 SGHVS and CDR2 FQNEAQ. V was clipped by 5 bases and J by 2 bases, with 12 bases between them. Here the CDR3 reads CASSGGLINTGELFF. The CDR3 region has the DNA TGTGCCAGCAGCGGGGGACTTATCAACACCGGGGAGCTGTTTTTT.

This chain uses TRBV19 with TRBJ1-4; D gene ambiguous. Germline V CDR1 and CDR2: LNHDA, SQIVND (reference sequence). V lost 5 bases to trimming and J lost 1 base, with 8 bases between them. CDR3 size: 14 residues. In DNA form, the CDR3 reads TGTGCCAGTAGTCGGGCGGAAACTAATGAAAAACTGTTTTTT. Translating it yields CASSRAETNEKLFF.

The V gene is TRBV4-3, the J gene TRBJ2-3; D may be TRBD2 (5 bases). Trimming cost V 0 bases and J 8 bases, with 12 bases left between them. Per germline, CDR1 LGHNA and CDR2 YSLEER. CDR3 length: 14 amino acids. The CDR3 loop reads CASSQDRSGSTQYF. The CDR3 DNA reads as TGCGCCAGCAGCCAAGATCGCTCGGGGAGTACGCAGTATTTT.

The chain carries TRBV7-8 and TRBJ2-1; D not certain. CDR3 length equals 13 residues. V shed 5 bases and J shed 8 bases, with 13 bases lying between them. Germline V lookup: CDR1 SGHVS, CDR2 FQNEAQ. CDR3 region: CASSPSTGHEQFF. The CDR3 DNA sequence: TGTGCCAGCAGCCCCTCGACCGGGCATGAGCAGTTCTTC. Full variable domain (remainder filled in from reference TRBV7-8 and TRBJ2-1): GAGVSQSPRYKVAKRGQDVALRCDPISGHVSLFWYQQALGQGPEFLTYFQNEAQLDKSGLPSDRFFAERPEGSVSTLKIQRTQQEDSAVYLCASSPSTGHEQFFGPGTRLTVL.

This chain connects TRBV9 to TRBJ2-1, with TRBD2 as a possible D gene (5 bases). The CDR3 has 16 residues. Germline values: CDR1 SGDLS, CDR2 YYNGEE. Trimming left V 1 base short and J 1 base short, with 12 bases between. CDR3 loop: CASSVSWSGSYNEQFF. The CDR3 nucleotides read TGTGCCAGCAGCGTATCGTGGTCGGGATCCTACAATGAGCAGTTCTTC.

The chain employs TRBV19 and TRBJ1-4; a weak D match, TRBD1 (5 bases). Germline lookup yields CDR1 LNHDA and CDR2 SQIVND (reference sequence). CDR3 length equals 15 residues. Trimming cost V 4 bases and J 8 bases, with 17 bases left between them. The CDR3 DNA sequence: TGTGCCAGTAGTACCCGACCCTCCTGGGGGGAAAAACTGTTTTTT. This codes for CASSTRPSWGEKLFF.